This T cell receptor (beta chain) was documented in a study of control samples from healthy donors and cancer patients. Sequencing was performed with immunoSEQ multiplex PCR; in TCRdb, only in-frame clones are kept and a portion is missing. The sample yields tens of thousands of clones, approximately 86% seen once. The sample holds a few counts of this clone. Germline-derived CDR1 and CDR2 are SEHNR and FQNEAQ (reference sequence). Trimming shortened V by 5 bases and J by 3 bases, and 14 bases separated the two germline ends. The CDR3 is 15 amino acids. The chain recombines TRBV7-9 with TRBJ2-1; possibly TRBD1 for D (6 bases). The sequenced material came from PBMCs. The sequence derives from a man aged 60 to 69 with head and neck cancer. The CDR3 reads CASSTPGHLYNEQFF. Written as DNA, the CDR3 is TGTGCCAGCAGCACGCCGGGACATCTCTACAATGAGCAGTTCTTC.